The clone carrying this T cell receptor (beta chain) was detected a few times. This specimen comes from a study of TIL therapy for anti-PD-1-resistant metastatic lung cancer. The CDR3 covers 15 residues. V lost 1 base and J 2 bases, leaving 9 bases between the germline ends. Germline assignment: CDR1 LGHNA and CDR2 YNFKEQ. The time point is: pre-treatment sample, taken before nivolumab and TIL therapy. Most excised metastases sampled were pleural nodules or supraclavicular lymph nodes. The libraries were made with immunoSEQ v3. Using immunoSEQ multiplex PCR, the repertoire was profiled, and TCRdb retains in-frame clones only, with some absent. The sample lists 45,000 to 60,000 clones, just over 70% occurring once.

The clonotype was recovered from a person aged 25-79 years with non-small cell lung cancer. The source was tumor tissue, collected at baseline. The chain has TRBV4-2 and TRBJ1-5; tentatively, D is TRBD1 (5 bases). The CDR3: CASSQVLQGNQPQHF. CDR3 DNA: TGTGCCAGCAGCCAAGTCTTACAGGGCAATCAGCCCCAGCATTTT.